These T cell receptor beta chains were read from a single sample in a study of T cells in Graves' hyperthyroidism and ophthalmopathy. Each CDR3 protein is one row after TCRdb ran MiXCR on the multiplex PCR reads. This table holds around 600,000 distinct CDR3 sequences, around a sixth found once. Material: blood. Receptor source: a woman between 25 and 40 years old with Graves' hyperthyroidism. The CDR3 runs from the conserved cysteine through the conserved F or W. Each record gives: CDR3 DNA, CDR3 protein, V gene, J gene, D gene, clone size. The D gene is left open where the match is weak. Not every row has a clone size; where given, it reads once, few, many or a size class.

DNA: TGCGCCAGCAGCTTGGAGGGGACAGTCGTCTACGAGCAGTACTTC
CDR3: CASSLEGTVVYEQYF
V: TRBV5-1
J: TRBJ2-7
D: TRBD1
size: .

DNA: TGTGCCAGCAGCTTAGGTCTGGGGGATGGCTACACCTTC
CDR3: CASSLGLGDGYTF
V: TRBV7-9
J: TRBJ1-2
D: .
size: .

DNA: TGCGCCAGCAGCCGAGGGACAGGCTATAATTCACCCCTCCACTTT
CDR3: CASSRGTGYNSPLHF
V: TRBV4-1
J: TRBJ1-6
D: TRBD1
size: few

DNA: TGTGCCATCAGATTGACGGGCGAAGGGGAGCAGTACTTC
CDR3: CAIRLTGEGEQYF
V: TRBV10-3
J: TRBJ2-7
D: .
size: many

DNA: TGTGCCAGCAGCGTCCAGGGACAGGGGGCATACAATGAGCAGTTCTTC
CDR3: CASSVQGQGAYNEQFF
V: TRBV11-2
J: TRBJ2-1
D: TRBD1
size: .

DNA: TGCGCCAGCAGCCAAGTAGGACTCCCTCGGAACATTCAGTACTTC
CDR3: CASSQVGLPRNIQYF
V: TRBV4-1
J: TRBJ2-4
D: .
size: few

DNA: TGTGCCAGCAGCCATATGATAGCGGGAGGCCCCTCCTACAATGAGCAGTTCTTC
CDR3: CASSHMIAGGPSYNEQFF
V: TRBV7-2
J: TRBJ2-1
D: TRBD2
size: .

DNA: TGTGCCAGCAAGGAGGGCGGGGCGGGCTACGAGCAGTACTTC
CDR3: CASKEGGAGYEQYF
V: TRBV7-2
J: TRBJ2-7
D: .
size: many

DNA: TGTGTCACGGAGGGGCCCAACTATGGCTACACCTTC
CDR3: CVTEGPNYGYTF
V: TRBV7-9
J: TRBJ1-2
D: .
size: few

DNA: TGTGCCAGCAGTTTCAGGGAGGCAGATGAGCAGTTCTTC
CDR3: CASSFREADEQFF
V: TRBV28
J: TRBJ2-1
D: .
size: many

DNA: TGTGCCAGCAGCTTAACAGGGGAAGGGATATATGGCTACACCTTC
CDR3: CASSLTGEGIYGYTF
V: TRBV7-3
J: TRBJ1-2
D: .
size: .

DNA: TGTGCCTCCTTGTGGGGGCAGGGGGCCACCGGGGAGCTGTTTTTT
CDR3: CASLWGQGATGELFF
V: TRBV30
J: TRBJ2-2
D: TRBD1
size: few

DNA: TGTGCCAGCAGCGCTATTAGGGGGAAGAACTACGAGCAGTACTTC
CDR3: CASSAIRGKNYEQYF
V: TRBV28
J: TRBJ2-7
D: .
size: many

DNA: TGCGCCAGCGGGACAGTCGAAAACACTGAAGCTTTCTTT
CDR3: CASGTVENTEAFF
V: TRBV5-1
J: TRBJ1-1
D: TRBD1
size: .

DNA: TGTGCCAGCAGCCAAGATTCCAGGATCGGACCGCCCTACGAGCAGTACTTC
CDR3: CASSQDSRIGPPYEQYF
V: TRBV3-1
J: TRBJ2-7
D: .
size: many

DNA: TGTGCCAGCAGCCCCCCCCCTCTCTACGAGCAGTACTTC
CDR3: CASSPPPLYEQYF
V: TRBV7-2
J: TRBJ2-7
D: .
size: .

DNA: TGTGCCAGCAGCCAGGGGACTGGGCTTTCCTACGAGCAGTACTTC
CDR3: CASSQGTGLSYEQYF
V: TRBV3-1
J: TRBJ2-7
D: .
size: many

DNA: TGTGCCAGCAGCTTAGACCCCGCGGCCAAAAACATTCAGTACTTC
CDR3: CASSLDPAAKNIQYF
V: TRBV7-8
J: TRBJ2-4
D: .
size: .

DNA: TGTGCCAGCAACCCTAGCGGGGGCCTCAATGAGCAGTTCTTC
CDR3: CASNPSGGLNEQFF
V: TRBV2
J: TRBJ2-1
D: TRBD2
size: .

DNA: TGTGCCAGCTCACCACTTGACAGGGGAATTACTGAAGCTTTCTTT
CDR3: CASSPLDRGITEAFF
V: TRBV18
J: TRBJ1-1
D: TRBD1
size: many

DNA: TGTAGTGCTAGAAGCCCCCTAGCGGGAGTGTCAGAGCAGTTCTTC
CDR3: CSARSPLAGVSEQFF
V: TRBV20-1
J: TRBJ2-1
D: TRBD2
size: .

DNA: TGTGCCAGCAGTTTAGCGTGGCAGGGGGGTGGACTAGCAAGGTACAATGAGCAGTTCTTC
CDR3: CASSLAWQGGGLARYNEQFF
V: TRBV12-3/TRBV12-4
J: TRBJ2-1
D: .
size: many

DNA: TGCAGTGCTAGGGGACTAGCGGGAGGACAAGAGACCCAGTACTTC
CDR3: CSARGLAGGQETQYF
V: TRBV20-1
J: TRBJ2-5
D: TRBD2
size: few

DNA: TGTGTAGGGGGATCCTACGAGCAGTACTTC
CDR3: CVGGSYEQYF
V: TRBV9
J: TRBJ2-7
D: .
size: .

DNA: TGTGCCAGCAGTTTACGGGACGGGAAGAATGAGCAGTTCTTC
CDR3: CASSLRDGKNEQFF
V: TRBV27
J: TRBJ2-1
D: .
size: many

DNA: TGTGCCAGCAGCCACCGGCTGGCCCACCCCGCAGATACGCAGTATTTT
CDR3: CASSHRLAHPADTQYF
V: TRBV3-1
J: TRBJ2-3
D: .
size: many

DNA: TGTGCCAGCAACGGTCCCTCGGGACTAGCGCTTTACAATGAGCAGTTCTTC
CDR3: CASNGPSGLALYNEQFF
V: TRBV13
J: TRBJ2-1
D: TRBD2
size: many

DNA: TGTGCCAGCTCACCACCAGAGATCCAAGAGACCCAGTACTTC
CDR3: CASSPPEIQETQYF
V: TRBV18
J: TRBJ2-5
D: .
size: .

DNA: TGCAGTGCTAGAGAACCGGGACAGGGAAGTTCACCCCTCCACTTT
CDR3: CSAREPGQGSSPLHF
V: TRBV20-1
J: TRBJ1-6
D: TRBD1
size: few

DNA: TGTGCCAGCAGCTTAATTCAGGCCGCGGAGTCGTACGAGCAGTACTTC
CDR3: CASSLIQAAESYEQYF
V: TRBV11-2
J: TRBJ2-7
D: .
size: many

DNA: TGTGCCTGGCGTGTACAGGGAGAACGCGAGCAGTACTTC
CDR3: CAWRVQGEREQYF
V: TRBV30
J: TRBJ2-7
D: .
size: .

DNA: TGCAGTGCTACACAGTCCTTGTCCTACGAGCAGTACTTC
CDR3: CSATQSLSYEQYF
V: TRBV20-1
J: TRBJ2-7
D: .
size: many

DNA: TGTGCCAGCAGTTTGGGAGGGAGGGACGACGAGCAGTACTTC
CDR3: CASSLGGRDDEQYF
V: TRBV28
J: TRBJ2-7
D: TRBD2
size: many

DNA: TGTGCCAGCAGTGAGGGGCAGGGGGTCGTTCGGCCCCAGCATTTT
CDR3: CASSEGQGVVRPQHF
V: TRBV25-1
J: TRBJ1-5
D: TRBD1
size: few

DNA: TGCGCCAGCAGCTTGGGGGGACAGTTGTCTGGCTACACCTTC
CDR3: CASSLGGQLSGYTF
V: TRBV5-1
J: TRBJ1-2
D: TRBD1
size: .

DNA: TGTGCCAGCAGCCGGATTAGGGGAGGGAGCAATGAGCAGTTCTTC
CDR3: CASSRIRGGSNEQFF
V: TRBV3-1
J: TRBJ2-1
D: TRBD2
size: many

DNA: TGTGCCAGCAGCTTGGACCAGATTTCGCACGAGCAGTTCTTC
CDR3: CASSLDQISHEQFF
V: TRBV11-1
J: TRBJ2-1
D: .
size: many

DNA: TGTGCCAGTCAACCTCAGGGGGCGACAGATACGCAGTATTTT
CDR3: CASQPQGATDTQYF
V: TRBV27
J: TRBJ2-3
D: TRBD1
size: many

DNA: TGTGCCAGCAGACAGGGGGCTCTCACCGGGGAGCTGTTTTTT
CDR3: CASRQGALTGELFF
V: TRBV6-1
J: TRBJ2-2
D: TRBD1
size: few

DNA: TGTGCCAGTTTCCCCGGGGGTAGCGGCTCCTACAATGAGCAGTTCTTC
CDR3: CASFPGGSGSYNEQFF
V: TRBV5-4
J: TRBJ2-1
D: .
size: few

DNA: TGTGCCAGCAGGGGTGACAGGGAGCCCGGGGAGCTGTTTTTT
CDR3: CASRGDREPGELFF
V: TRBV2
J: TRBJ2-2
D: TRBD1
size: .

DNA: TGTGCCAGCAGTTTATTCCAGGGTTATGGCTACACCTTC
CDR3: CASSLFQGYGYTF
V: TRBV28
J: TRBJ1-2
D: .
size: few

DNA: TGTGCCAGCAGTGCCCCCGGGACAGCCTCACCCCTCCACTTT
CDR3: CASSAPGTASPLHF
V: TRBV6-1
J: TRBJ1-6
D: TRBD1
size: .

DNA: TGTGCCAGCAGTCCCCGGGACAGGGGGCCCTTCTCTGGGGCCAACGTCCTGACTTTC
CDR3: CASSPRDRGPFSGANVLTF
V: TRBV12-3/TRBV12-4
J: TRBJ2-6
D: TRBD1
size: .

DNA: TGTGCCACCAGTGACCCTAGTTCCCCCACAGATACGCAGTATTTT
CDR3: CATSDPSSPTDTQYF
V: TRBV24-1
J: TRBJ2-3
D: .
size: few

DNA: TGTGCTAGTGGTTCGATCCAAGCGGAGCAGTACTTC
CDR3: CASGSIQAEQYF
V: TRBV12-5
J: TRBJ2-7
D: .
size: few

DNA: TGTGCCAGCAGCTTGTTTAGCGGGACCTACGAGCAGTACTTC
CDR3: CASSLFSGTYEQYF
V: TRBV7-2
J: TRBJ2-7
D: TRBD2
size: many

DNA: TGTGCCAGCAGTTTAGCCCGGACTAGCGGGCGAACCTACGAGCAGTACTTC
CDR3: CASSLARTSGRTYEQYF
V: TRBV27
J: TRBJ2-7
D: TRBD2
size: many

DNA: TGTGCCAGCAGCTTAGTCCCCTCTAGCGGGCCCACAGATACGCAGTATTTT
CDR3: CASSLVPSSGPTDTQYF
V: TRBV13
J: TRBJ2-3
D: TRBD2
size: many

DNA: TGTGCCAGCAGTTTATCCCCTGGGGCGGGGGTCAAAAACATTCAGTACTTC
CDR3: CASSLSPGAGVKNIQYF
V: TRBV28
J: TRBJ2-4
D: TRBD2
size: many

DNA: TGTGCCAGCAGGACACCTAGCCCCGGGGAGCTGTTTTTT
CDR3: CASRTPSPGELFF
V: TRBV12-3/TRBV12-4
J: TRBJ2-2
D: .
size: .

DNA: TGTGCCAGCAGTTTGGCAGGGGTGCCAACTAATGAAAAACTGTTTTTT
CDR3: CASSLAGVPTNEKLFF
V: TRBV28
J: TRBJ1-4
D: .
size: few

DNA: TGTGCCAGCAGCCAAGATCTAGGACTAGCGGGAGGGACGACTTACGAGCAGTACTTC
CDR3: CASSQDLGLAGGTTYEQYF
V: TRBV4-2
J: TRBJ2-7
D: TRBD2
size: .